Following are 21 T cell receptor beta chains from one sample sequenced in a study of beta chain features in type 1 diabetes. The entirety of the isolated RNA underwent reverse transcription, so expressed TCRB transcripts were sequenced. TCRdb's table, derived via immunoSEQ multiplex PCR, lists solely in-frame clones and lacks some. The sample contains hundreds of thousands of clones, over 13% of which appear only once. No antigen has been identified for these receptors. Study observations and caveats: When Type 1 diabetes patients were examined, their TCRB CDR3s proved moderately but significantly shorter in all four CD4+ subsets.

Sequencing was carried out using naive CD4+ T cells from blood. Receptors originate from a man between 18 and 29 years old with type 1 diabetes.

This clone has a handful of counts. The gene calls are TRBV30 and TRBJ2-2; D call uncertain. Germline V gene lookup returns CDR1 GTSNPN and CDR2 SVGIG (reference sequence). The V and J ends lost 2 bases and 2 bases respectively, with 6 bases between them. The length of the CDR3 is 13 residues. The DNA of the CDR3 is TGTGCCTGGAGTTCACAAAACACCGGGGAGCTGTTTTTT. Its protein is CAWSSQNTGELFF.

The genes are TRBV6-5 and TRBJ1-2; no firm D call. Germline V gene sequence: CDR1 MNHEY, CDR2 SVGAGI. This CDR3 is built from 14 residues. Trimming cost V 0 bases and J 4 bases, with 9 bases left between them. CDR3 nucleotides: TGTGCCAGCAGTTACTCGGCACTGAGCTATGGCTACACCTTC. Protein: CASSYSALSYGYTF.

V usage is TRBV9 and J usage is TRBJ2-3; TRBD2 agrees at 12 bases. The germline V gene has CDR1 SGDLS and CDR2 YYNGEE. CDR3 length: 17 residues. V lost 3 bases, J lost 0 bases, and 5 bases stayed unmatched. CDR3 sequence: CASSAGLAGLSTDTQYF. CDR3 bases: TGTGCCAGCAGCGCGGGACTAGCGGGCCTCAGCACAGATACGCAGTATTTT.

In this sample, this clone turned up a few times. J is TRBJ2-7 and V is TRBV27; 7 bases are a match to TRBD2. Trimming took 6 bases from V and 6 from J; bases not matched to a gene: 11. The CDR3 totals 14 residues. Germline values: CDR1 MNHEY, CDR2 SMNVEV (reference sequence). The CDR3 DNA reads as TGTGCCAGCAGACCAGCGGGGATATCCCCCGAGCAGTACTTC. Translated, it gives CASRPAGISPEQYF.

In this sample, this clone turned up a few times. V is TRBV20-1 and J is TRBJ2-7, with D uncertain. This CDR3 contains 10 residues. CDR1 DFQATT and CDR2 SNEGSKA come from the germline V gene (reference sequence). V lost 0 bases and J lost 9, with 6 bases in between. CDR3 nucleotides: TGCAGTGCTAGAGATTCGGGGCAGTACTTC. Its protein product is CSARDSGQYF.

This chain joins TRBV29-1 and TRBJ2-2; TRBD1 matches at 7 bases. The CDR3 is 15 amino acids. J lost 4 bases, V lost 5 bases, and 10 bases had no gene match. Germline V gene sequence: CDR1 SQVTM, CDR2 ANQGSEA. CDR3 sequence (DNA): TGCAGCGTTTTTAGACAGGGATTTGGCACCGGGGAGCTGTTTTTT. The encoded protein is CSVFRQGFGTGELFF.

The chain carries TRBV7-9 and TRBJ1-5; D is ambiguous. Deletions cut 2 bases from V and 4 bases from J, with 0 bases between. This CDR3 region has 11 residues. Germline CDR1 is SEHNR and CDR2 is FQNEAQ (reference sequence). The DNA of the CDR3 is TGTGCCAGCAGCTTAAATCAGCCCCAGCATTTT. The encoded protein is CASSLNQPQHF.

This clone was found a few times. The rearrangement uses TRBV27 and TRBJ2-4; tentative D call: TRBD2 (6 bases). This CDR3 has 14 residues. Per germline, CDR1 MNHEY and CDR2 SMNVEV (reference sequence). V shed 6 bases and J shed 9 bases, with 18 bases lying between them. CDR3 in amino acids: CASSPRPPGSIQYF. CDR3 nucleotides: TGTGCCAGCAGCCCGCGGCCCCCCGGGAGCATTCAGTACTTC.

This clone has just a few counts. CDR3 nucleotide sequence: TGTGCCAGCAGCGCCGACAGGCTGGAGAACACTGAAGCTTTCTTT. This sequence encodes CASSADRLENTEAFF. The chain employs TRBV5-6 and TRBJ1-1; TRBD1 is a possible D gene (6 bases). The CDR3 has 15 residues. Germline values: CDR1 SGHDT, CDR2 YYEEEE. V was trimmed by 4 bases and J by 1 base, leaving 14 bases between them.

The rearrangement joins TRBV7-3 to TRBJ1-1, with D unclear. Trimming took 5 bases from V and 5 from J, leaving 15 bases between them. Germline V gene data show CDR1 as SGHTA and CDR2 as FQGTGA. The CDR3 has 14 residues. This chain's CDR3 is CASSPKWGGTEAFF. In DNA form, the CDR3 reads TGTGCCAGCAGCCCCAAGTGGGGAGGGACTGAAGCTTTCTTT. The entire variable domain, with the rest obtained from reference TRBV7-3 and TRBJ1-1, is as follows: GAGVSQTPSNKVTEKGKYVELRCDPISGHTALYWYRQSLGQGPEFLIYFQGTGAADDSGLPNDRFFAVRPEGSVSTLKIQRTERGDSAVYLCASSPKWGGTEAFFGQGTRLTVV.

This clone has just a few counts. The CDR3 DNA is TGTGCCAGTAGTATAGATTCGCCATATGGCTACACCTTC. Protein: CASSIDSPYGYTF. The rearrangement links TRBV19 to TRBJ1-2; no clear D gene. The germline V and J ends were trimmed by 0 bases and 5 bases, with 7 bases remaining between them. This CDR3 contains 13 residues. Germline CDR1 reads LNHDA; CDR2 reads SQIVND (reference sequence).

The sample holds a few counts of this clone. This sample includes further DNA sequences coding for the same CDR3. The CDR3 protein is CAWSDRGDQPQHF. DNA for the CDR3: TGTGCCTGGAGTGACCGGGGAGATCAGCCCCAGCATTTT. V usage is TRBV30 and J usage is TRBJ1-5; D remains ambiguous. This CDR3 is built from 13 residues. Germline V gives CDR1 GTSNPN, CDR2 SVGIG (reference sequence). V was cut by 1 base and J by 5 bases, with 9 bases left in between.

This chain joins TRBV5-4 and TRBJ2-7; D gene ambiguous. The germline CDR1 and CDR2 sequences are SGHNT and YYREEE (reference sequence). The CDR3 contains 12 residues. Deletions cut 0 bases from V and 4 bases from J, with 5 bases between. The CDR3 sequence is CASSLEKYEQYF. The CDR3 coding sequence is TGTGCCAGCAGCTTGGAAAAATACGAGCAGTACTTC.

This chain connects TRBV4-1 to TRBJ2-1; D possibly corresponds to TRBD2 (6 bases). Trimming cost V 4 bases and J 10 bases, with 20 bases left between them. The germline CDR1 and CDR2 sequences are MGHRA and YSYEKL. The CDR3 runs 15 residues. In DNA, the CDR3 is TGCGCCAGCAGCCTCCTTGGACTAACGGGGGACGAGCAGTTCTTC. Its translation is CASSLLGLTGDEQFF.

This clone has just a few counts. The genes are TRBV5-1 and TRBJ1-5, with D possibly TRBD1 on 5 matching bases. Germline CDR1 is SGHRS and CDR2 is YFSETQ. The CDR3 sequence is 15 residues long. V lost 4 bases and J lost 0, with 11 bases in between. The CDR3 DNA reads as TGCGCCAGCAGCGCAGGGACTAATAGCAATCAGCCCCAGCATTTT. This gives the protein CASSAGTNSNQPQHF.

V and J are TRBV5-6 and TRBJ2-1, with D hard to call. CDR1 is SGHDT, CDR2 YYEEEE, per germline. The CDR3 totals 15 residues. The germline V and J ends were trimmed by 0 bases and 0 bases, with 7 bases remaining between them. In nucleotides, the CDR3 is TGTGCCAGCAGCTTGGGACGAAGCTCCTACAATGAGCAGTTCTTC. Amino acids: CASSLGRSSYNEQFF.

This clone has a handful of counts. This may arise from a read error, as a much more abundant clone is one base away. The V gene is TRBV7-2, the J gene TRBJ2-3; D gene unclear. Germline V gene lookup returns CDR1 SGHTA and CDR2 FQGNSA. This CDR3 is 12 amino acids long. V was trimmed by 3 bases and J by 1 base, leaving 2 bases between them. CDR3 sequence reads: CASSFRTDTQYF. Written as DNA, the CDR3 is TGTGCCAGCAGCTTTCGCACAGATACGCAGTATTTT.

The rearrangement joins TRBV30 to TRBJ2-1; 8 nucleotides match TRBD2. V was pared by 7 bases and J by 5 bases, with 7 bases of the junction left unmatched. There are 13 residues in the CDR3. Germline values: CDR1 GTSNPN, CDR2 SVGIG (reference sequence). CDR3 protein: CASSGSPNNEQFF. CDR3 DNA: TGTGCCTCGAGCGGGAGTCCCAACAATGAGCAGTTCTTC.

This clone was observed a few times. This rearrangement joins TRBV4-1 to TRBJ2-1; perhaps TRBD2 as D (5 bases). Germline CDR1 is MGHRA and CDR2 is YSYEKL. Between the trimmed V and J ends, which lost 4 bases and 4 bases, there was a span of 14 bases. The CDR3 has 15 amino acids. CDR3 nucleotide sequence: TGCGCCAGCAGCCCAAGCGGAAGGGATTACAATGAGCAGTTCTTC. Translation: CASSPSGRDYNEQFF.

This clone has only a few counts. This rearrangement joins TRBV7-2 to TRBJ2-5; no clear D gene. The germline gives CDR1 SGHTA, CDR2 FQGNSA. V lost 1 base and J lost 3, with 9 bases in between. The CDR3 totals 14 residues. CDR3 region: CASSLVVTKETQYF. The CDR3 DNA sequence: TGTGCCAGCAGCTTAGTCGTTACTAAAGAGACCCAGTACTTC.

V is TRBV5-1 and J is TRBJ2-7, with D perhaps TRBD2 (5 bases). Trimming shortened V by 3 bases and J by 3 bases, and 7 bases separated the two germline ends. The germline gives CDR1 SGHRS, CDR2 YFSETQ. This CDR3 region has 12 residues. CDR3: CASSSEGYEQYF. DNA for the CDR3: TGCGCCAGCAGCTCCGAGGGCTACGAGCAGTACTTC.